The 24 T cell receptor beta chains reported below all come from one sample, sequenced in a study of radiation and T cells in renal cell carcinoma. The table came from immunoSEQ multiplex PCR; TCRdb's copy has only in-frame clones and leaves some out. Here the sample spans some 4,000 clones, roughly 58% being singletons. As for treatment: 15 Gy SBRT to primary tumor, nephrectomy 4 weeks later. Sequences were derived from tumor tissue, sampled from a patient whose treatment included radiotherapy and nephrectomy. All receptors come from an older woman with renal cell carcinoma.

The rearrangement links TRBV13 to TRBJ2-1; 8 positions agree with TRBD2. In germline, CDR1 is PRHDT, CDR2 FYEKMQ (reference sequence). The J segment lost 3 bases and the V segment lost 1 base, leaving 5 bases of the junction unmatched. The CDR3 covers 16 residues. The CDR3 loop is CASSLERGGDYNEQFF. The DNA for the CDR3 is TGTGCCAGCAGCTTAGAACGGGGGGGAGACTACAATGAGCAGTTCTTC.

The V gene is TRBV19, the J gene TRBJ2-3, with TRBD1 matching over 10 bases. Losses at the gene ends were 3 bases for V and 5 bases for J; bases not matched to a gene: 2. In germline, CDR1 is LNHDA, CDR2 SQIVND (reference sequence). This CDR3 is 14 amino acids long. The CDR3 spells CASSMDRGLDTQYF. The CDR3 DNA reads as TGTGCCAGTAGTATGGACAGGGGGTTAGATACGCAGTATTTT.

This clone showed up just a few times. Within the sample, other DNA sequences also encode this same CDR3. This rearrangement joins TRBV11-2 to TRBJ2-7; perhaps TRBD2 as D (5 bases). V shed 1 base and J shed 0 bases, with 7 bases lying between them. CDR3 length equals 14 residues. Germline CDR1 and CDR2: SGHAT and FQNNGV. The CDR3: CASSLGGNSYEQYF. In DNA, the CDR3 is TGTGCCAGCAGCTTAGGAGGGAACTCCTACGAGCAGTACTTC. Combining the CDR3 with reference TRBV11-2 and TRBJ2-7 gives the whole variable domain EAGVAQSPRYKIIEKRQSVAFWCNPISGHATLYWYQQILGQGPKLLIQFQNNGVVDDSQLPKDRFSAERLKGVDSTLKIQPAKLEDSAVYLCASSLGGNSYEQYFGPGTRLTVT.

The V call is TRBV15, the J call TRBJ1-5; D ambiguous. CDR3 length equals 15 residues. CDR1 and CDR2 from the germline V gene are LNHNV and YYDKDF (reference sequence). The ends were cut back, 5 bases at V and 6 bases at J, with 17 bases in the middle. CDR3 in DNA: TGTGCCACCAGCTACCGAGAAGGGTTGGGTCAGCCCCAGCATTTT. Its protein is CATSYREGLGQPQHF.

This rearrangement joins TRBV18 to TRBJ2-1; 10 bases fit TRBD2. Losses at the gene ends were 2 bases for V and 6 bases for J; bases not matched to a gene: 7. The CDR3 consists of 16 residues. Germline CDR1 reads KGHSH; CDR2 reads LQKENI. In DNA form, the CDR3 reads TGTGCCAGCTCACCAAGTTTCAGCGGGGGGGTCAATGAGCAGTTCTTC. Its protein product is CASSPSFSGGVNEQFF.

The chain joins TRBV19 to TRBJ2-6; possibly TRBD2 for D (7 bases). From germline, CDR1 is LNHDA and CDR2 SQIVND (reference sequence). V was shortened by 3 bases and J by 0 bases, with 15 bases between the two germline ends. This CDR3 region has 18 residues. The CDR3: CASSIGGGVTSGANVLTF. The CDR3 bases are TGTGCCAGTAGTATCGGAGGGGGGGTCACCTCTGGGGCCAACGTCCTGACTTTC.

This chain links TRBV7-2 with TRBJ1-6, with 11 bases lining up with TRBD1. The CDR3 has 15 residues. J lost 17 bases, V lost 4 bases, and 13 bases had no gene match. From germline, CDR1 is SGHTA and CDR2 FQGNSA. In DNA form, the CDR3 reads TGTGCCAGCAGCTCGGACAGGGGGCGAGTGAGTACCATCCACTTT. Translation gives CASSSDRGRVSTIHF.

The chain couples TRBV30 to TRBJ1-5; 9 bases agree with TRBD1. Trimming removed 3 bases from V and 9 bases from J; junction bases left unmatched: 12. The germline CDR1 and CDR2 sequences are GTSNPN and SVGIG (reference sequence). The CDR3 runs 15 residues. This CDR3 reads CAWSSGQGGKGPQHF. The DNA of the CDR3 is TGTGCCTGGAGCTCGGGACAGGGAGGGAAGGGGCCCCAGCATTTT.

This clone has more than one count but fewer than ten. This CDR3 is CASSPRRNQPQHF. In DNA form, the CDR3 reads TGTGCCAGTAGTCCCAGACGAAATCAGCCCCAGCATTTT. The chain carries TRBV19 and TRBJ1-5, with D hard to call. The V gene's germline CDR1 is LNHDA and CDR2 SQIVND (reference sequence). V shed 5 bases and J shed 4 bases, with 9 bases lying between them. The CDR3 extends over 13 amino acids.

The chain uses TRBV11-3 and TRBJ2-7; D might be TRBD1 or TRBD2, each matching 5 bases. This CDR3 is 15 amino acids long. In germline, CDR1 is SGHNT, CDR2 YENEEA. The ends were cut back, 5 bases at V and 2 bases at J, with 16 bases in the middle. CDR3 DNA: TGTGCCAGCAGCCCCGGGGAGACAGAGCCCTACGAGCAGTACTTC. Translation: CASSPGETEPYEQYF.

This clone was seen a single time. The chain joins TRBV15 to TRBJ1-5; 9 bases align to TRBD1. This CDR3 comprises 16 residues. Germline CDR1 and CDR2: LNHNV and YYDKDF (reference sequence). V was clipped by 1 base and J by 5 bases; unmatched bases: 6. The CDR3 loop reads CATSRASGTGYQPQHF. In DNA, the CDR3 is TGTGCCACCAGCAGAGCTTCCGGGACAGGGTATCAGCCCCAGCATTTT.

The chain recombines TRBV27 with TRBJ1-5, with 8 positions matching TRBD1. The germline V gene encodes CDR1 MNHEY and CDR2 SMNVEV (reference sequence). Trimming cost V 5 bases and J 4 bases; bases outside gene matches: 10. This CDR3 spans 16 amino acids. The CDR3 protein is CASSSNTGGRNQPQHF. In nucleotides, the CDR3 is TGTGCCAGCAGTAGCAATACAGGGGGTAGGAATCAGCCCCAGCATTTT.

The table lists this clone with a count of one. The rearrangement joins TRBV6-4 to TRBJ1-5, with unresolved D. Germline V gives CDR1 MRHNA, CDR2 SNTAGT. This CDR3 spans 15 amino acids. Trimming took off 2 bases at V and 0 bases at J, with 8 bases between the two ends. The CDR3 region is CASSDATDSNQPQHF. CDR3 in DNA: TGTGCCAGCAGTGACGCAACAGATAGCAATCAGCCCCAGCATTTT.

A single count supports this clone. The CDR3 DNA reads TGTGCCAGCAGCGTAAAGGGCTCCTACAATGAGCAGTTCTTC. Its protein is CASSVKGSYNEQFF. V gene TRBV5-6 combines with J gene TRBJ2-1, with D hard to call. V was cut by 4 bases and J by 0 bases, with 8 bases left in between. This CDR3 has 14 residues. Germline CDR1 and CDR2: SGHDT and YYEEEE.

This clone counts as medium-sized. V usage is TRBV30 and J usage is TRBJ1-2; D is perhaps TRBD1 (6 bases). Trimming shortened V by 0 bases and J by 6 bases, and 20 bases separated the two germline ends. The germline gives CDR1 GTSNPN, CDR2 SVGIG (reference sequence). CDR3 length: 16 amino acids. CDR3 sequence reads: CAWSVPYLTGSDGYTF. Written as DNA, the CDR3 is TGTGCCTGGAGTGTACCGTATCTCACAGGGTCGGATGGCTACACCTTC.

The CDR3, as DNA: TGTGCCAGCAGTTACTCGGTGGGAGTCTTTCAAGAGACCCAGTACTTC. This codes for CASSYSVGVFQETQYF. The rearrangement uses TRBV6-5 and TRBJ2-5; D possibly corresponds to TRBD2 (5 bases). The germline gives CDR1 MNHEY, CDR2 SVGAGI. The V and J ends lost 0 bases and 2 bases respectively, with 13 bases between them. The CDR3 has 16 amino acids.

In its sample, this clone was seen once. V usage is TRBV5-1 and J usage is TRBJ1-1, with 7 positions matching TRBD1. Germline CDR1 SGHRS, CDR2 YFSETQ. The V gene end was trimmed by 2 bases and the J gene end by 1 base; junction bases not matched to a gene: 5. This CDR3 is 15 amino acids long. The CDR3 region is CASSFSGGGNTEAFF. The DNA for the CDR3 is TGCGCCAGCAGCTTCTCAGGGGGAGGGAACACTGAAGCTTTCTTT.

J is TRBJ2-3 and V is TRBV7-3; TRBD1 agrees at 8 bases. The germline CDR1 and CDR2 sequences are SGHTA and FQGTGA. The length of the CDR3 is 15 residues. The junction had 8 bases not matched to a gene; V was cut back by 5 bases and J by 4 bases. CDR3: CASSMTGASSDTQYF. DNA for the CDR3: TGTGCCAGCAGCATGACAGGGGCCTCCTCAGATACGCAGTATTTT.

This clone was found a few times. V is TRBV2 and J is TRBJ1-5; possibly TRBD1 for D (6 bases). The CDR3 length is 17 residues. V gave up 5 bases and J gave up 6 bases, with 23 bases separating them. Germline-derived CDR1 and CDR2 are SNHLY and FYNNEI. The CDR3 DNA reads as TGTGCCAGCAGTCAACCCTCGCGCTTTAGGGGGAGTCAGCCCCAGCATTTT. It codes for CASSQPSRFRGSQPQHF.

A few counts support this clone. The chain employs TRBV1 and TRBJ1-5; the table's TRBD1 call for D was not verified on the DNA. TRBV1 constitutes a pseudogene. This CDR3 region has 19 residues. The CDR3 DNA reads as TGCACCAGCAGCCTGAAACCGGGACAGGGGGTGAGTAGCAATCAGCCCCAGCATTTT. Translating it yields CTSSLKPGQGVSSNQPQHF.

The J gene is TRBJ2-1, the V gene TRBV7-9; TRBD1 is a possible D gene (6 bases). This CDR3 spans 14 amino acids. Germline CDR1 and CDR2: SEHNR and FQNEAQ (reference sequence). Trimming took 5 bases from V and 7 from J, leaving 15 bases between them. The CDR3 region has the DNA TGTGCCAGCAGCCCCCCAACCGGGACAAATGAGCAGTTCTTC. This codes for CASSPPTGTNEQFF. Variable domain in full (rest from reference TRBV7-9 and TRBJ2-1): DTGVSQNPRHKITKRGQNVTFRCDPISEHNRLYWYRQTLGQGPEFLTYFQNEAQLEKSRLLSDRFSAERPKGSFSTLEIQRTEQGDSAMYLCASSPPTGTNEQFFGPGTRLTVL.

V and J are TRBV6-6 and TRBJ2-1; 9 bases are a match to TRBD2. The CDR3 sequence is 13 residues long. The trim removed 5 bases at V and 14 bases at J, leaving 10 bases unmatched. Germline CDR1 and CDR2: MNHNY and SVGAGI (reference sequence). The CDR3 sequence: CASSPSEGGGEFF. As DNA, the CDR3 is TGTGCCAGCAGTCCGTCAGAGGGCGGGGGGGAGTTCTTC.

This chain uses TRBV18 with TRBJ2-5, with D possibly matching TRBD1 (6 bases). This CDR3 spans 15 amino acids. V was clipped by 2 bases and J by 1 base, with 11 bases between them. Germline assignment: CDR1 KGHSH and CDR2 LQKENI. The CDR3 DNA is TGTGCCAGCTCACCAAAGGGACACTTCCAAGAGACCCAGTACTTC. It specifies CASSPKGHFQETQYF.

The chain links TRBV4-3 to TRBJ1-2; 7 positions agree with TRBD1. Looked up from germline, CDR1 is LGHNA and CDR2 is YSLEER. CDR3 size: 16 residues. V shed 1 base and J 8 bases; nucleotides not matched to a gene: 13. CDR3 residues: CASSQAGTATLQGYTF. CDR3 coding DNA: TGCGCCAGCAGCCAAGCCGGGACAGCGACGCTTCAGGGCTACACCTTC.